This T cell receptor (beta chain) was found in a study of T cell responses to AZD1222 COVID-19 vaccine. On this clone: Antigen specificity is unknown.

The table came from immunoSEQ multiplex PCR; TCRdb's copy has only in-frame clones and leaves some out. The sample includes about 140,000 clones, about 90% seen only once; the top ten take about 2.7%. This CDR3 spans 13 amino acids. The germline V and J ends were trimmed by 1 base and 4 bases, with 5 bases remaining between them. Per the germline V gene, CDR1 is SGHAT and CDR2 is FQNNGV. Study observations and caveats: Donors were mostly white British, more females; clonal diversity possibly underestimated. At baseline, seropositivity was found in only a handful of AZD1222 recipients.

The origin of this receptor is an adult in good health. The V gene is TRBV11-2, the J gene TRBJ1-3; D gene ambiguous. Sequenced here: peripheral blood, sampled on day 0 of AZD1222 vaccination. The CDR3 coding sequence is TGTGCCAGCAGCTTAGTAGGCGGAAACACCATATATTTT. The encoded protein is CASSLVGGNTIYF.